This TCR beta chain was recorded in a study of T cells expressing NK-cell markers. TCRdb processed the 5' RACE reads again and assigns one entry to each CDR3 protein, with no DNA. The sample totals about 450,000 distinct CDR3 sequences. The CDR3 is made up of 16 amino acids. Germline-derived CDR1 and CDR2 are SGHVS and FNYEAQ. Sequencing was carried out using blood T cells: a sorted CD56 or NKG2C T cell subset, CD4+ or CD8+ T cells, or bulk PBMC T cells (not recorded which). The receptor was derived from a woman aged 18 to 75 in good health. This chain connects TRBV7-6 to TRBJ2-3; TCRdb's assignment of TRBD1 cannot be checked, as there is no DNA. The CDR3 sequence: CASSAAMRGRTDTQYF.